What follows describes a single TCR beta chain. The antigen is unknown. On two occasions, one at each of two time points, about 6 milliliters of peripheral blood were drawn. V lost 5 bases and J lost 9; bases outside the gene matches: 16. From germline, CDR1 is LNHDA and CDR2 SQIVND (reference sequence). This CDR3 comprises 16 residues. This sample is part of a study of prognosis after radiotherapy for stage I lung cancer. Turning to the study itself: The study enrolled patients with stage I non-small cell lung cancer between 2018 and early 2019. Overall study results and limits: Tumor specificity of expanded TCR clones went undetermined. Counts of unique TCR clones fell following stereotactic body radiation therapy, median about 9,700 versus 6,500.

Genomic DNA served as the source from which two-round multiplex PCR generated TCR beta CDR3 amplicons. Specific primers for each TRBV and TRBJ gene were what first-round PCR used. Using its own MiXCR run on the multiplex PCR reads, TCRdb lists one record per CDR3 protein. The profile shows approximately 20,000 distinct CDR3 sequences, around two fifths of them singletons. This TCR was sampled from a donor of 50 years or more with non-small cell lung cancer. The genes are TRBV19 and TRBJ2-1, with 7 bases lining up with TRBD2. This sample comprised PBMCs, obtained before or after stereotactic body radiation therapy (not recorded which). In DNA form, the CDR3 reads TGTGCCAGTAGTGGGGGGGTTGCGCGGGAGTTACTTGAGCAGTTCTTC. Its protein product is CASSGGVARELLEQFF.